The 14 T cell receptor beta chains listed next were all sequenced from one sample in a study of blood T cell repertoires in COVID-19. The assay was immunoSEQ multiplex PCR, and TCRdb's table has in-frame clones only and misses some. The sample has about 170,000 clones, 85% seen once. Sequenced: peripheral blood. These receptors were taken from a human donor with acute or convalescent COVID-19. The donor label of this sample is uncertain.

This chain connects TRBV7-9 to TRBJ1-4, with a weak D call TRBD1 (6 bases). The CDR3 has 14 amino acids. Germline values: CDR1 SEHNR, CDR2 FQNEAQ (reference sequence). Trimming took off 5 bases at V and 3 bases at J, with 10 bases between the two ends. The CDR3 spells CASSRDISNEKLFF. CDR3 bases: TGTGCCAGCAGCCGGGACATATCTAATGAAAAACTGTTTTTT.

The chain recombines TRBV28 with TRBJ1-2; no clear D. Germline values: CDR1 MDHEN, CDR2 SYDVKM. V gave up 8 bases and J gave up 4 bases, with 11 bases separating them. The CDR3 consists of 12 residues. The CDR3 DNA reads as TGTGCCAGCGAAGGGAGAGGCTATGGCTACACCTTC. Protein product: CASEGRGYGYTF.

The chain employs TRBV7-2 and TRBJ2-3, with 9 bases lining up with TRBD1. CDR1 is SGHTA and CDR2 is FQGNSA in the germline V gene. J lost 8 bases, V lost 5 bases, and 17 bases had no gene match. The CDR3 totals 17 residues. CDR3 sequence: CASSPRGTGRIPGTQYF. The CDR3 DNA is TGTGCCAGCAGCCCCCGAGGGACAGGGAGGATTCCTGGTACGCAGTATTTT.

The V gene is TRBV27, the J gene TRBJ2-7, with 8 bases matching TRBD2. Germline-derived CDR1 and CDR2 are MNHEY and SMNVEV (reference sequence). The CDR3 is 15 residues long. V shed 2 bases, J shed 10 bases, and the junction held 13 bases outside the gene matches. In DNA form, the CDR3 reads TGTGCCAGCAGTTTAAAGGCGGGGGGACCCGCGCGACAGTACTTC. Its protein product is CASSLKAGGPARQYF.

This rearrangement joins TRBV9 to TRBJ2-5; a weak D match, TRBD1 (6 bases). V dropped 0 bases and J dropped 7 bases, with 16 bases sitting between them. Per germline, CDR1 SGDLS and CDR2 YYNGEE. The CDR3 consists of 15 residues. CDR3 residues: CASSVVGRGPGTQYF. CDR3 DNA: TGTGCCAGCAGCGTAGTTGGCAGGGGCCCTGGGACCCAGTACTTC.

The chain is built from TRBV7-9 and TRBJ1-1; TRBD1 matches 9 bases. V lost 1 base and J lost 4; bases outside the gene matches: 4. There are 15 residues in the CDR3. The V gene's germline CDR1 is SEHNR and CDR2 FQNEAQ (reference sequence). CDR3 coding DNA: TGTGCCAGCAGCTTAGGACCGACAGGGGGCACTGAAGCTTTCTTT. It yields the protein CASSLGPTGGTEAFF.

The CDR3 sequence is CASSSGEGASPLHF. For the CDR3, the DNA is TGCGCCAGCAGCAGCGGCGAGGGGGCTTCACCCCTCCACTTT. The chain carries TRBV5-1 and TRBJ1-6; 7 nucleotides align to TRBD1. Germline CDR1 and CDR2: SGHRS and YFSETQ. The CDR3 extends over 14 amino acids. Losses at the gene ends were 4 bases for V and 9 bases for J; bases not matched to a gene: 7.

The gene calls are TRBV10-1 and TRBJ2-7; D unresolved. Germline V gene lookup returns CDR1 WNHNN and CDR2 SYGVQD (reference sequence). The CDR3 has 13 amino acids. The V end was cut by 2 bases, the J end by 4 bases, with 9 bases between. The CDR3 reads CASSEVLSYEQYF. CDR3 nucleotide sequence: TGCGCCAGCAGTGAGGTCCTCAGTTACGAGCAGTACTTC.

The DNA of the CDR3 is TGTGCCAGCAGCAGGACTAGCGGAAGGAATGAGCAGTTCTTC. Its protein product is CASSRTSGRNEQFF. The gene calls are TRBV7-2 and TRBJ2-1, with 10 bases matching TRBD2. The ends lost 5 bases at V and 7 bases at J; junction bases unmatched: 5. CDR1 is SGHTA, CDR2 FQGNSA, per germline. This CDR3 comprises 14 residues.

The chain joins TRBV11-2 to TRBJ2-1, with TRBD2 as a possible D gene (5 bases). The germline V gene has CDR1 SGHAT and CDR2 FQNNGV. Trimming removed 1 base from V and 5 bases from J, with 12 bases in between. The CDR3 spans 15 residues. CDR3 loop: CASSLVSGRNNEQFF. CDR3 sequence (DNA): TGTGCCAGCAGCTTAGTAAGCGGTAGAAACAATGAGCAGTTCTTC.

Only one count was recorded for this clone. The rearrangement links TRBV5-1 to TRBJ1-2; 7 positions agree with TRBD1. The CDR3 spans 14 residues. Germline CDR1 SGHRS, CDR2 YFSETQ. V shed 3 bases and J 4 bases; nucleotides not matched to a gene: 6. CDR3: CASSSLTGSYGYTF. CDR3 nucleotides: TGCGCCAGCAGCTCCTTGACAGGGAGCTATGGCTACACCTTC. The entire variable domain, with the rest obtained from reference TRBV5-1 and TRBJ1-2, is as follows: KAGVTQTPRYLIKTRGQQVTLSCSPISGHRSVSWYQQTPGQGLQFLFEYFSETQRNKGNFPGRFSGRQFSNSRSEMNVSTLELGDSALYLCASSSLTGSYGYTFGSGTRLTVV.

The chain uses TRBV6-1 and TRBJ1-1; D call uncertain. V was trimmed by 3 bases and J by 1 base, leaving 6 bases between them. CDR1 and CDR2 (germline): MNHNS, SASEGT. This CDR3 comprises 13 residues. The CDR3 sequence: CASSDRQNTEAFF. The CDR3 DNA follows: TGTGCCAGCAGTGACAGACAGAACACTGAAGCTTTCTTT.

This chain connects TRBV28 to TRBJ2-6; 11 bases align to TRBD1. The CDR3 consists of 18 residues. Losses at the gene ends were 7 bases for V and 0 bases for J; bases not matched to a gene: 8. Germline assignment: CDR1 MDHEN and CDR2 SYDVKM. The CDR3 nucleotides are TGTGCCAGCACGGAGTGGGACAGGGGGAGCTCTGGGGCCAACGTCCTGACTTTC. Translation gives CASTEWDRGSSGANVLTF.

The rearrangement joins TRBV27 to TRBJ1-6; 9 bases agree with TRBD1. CDR1 MNHEY and CDR2 SMNVEV come from the germline V gene (reference sequence). The CDR3 totals 16 residues. V lost 3 bases and J lost 9; bases outside the gene matches: 9. The CDR3 DNA is TGTGCCAGCAGTTTGTCCCCGGGACAGGGTATTTCACCCCTCCACTTT. Protein sequence: CASSLSPGQGISPLHF.